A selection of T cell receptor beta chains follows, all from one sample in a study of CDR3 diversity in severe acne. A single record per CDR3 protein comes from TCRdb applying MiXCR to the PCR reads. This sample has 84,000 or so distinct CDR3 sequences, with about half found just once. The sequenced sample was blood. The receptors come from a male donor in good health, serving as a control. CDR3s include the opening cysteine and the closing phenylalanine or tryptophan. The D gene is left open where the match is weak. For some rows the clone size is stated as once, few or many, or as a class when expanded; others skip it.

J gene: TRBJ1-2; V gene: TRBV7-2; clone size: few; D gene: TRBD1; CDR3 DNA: TGTGCCAGCAGCTTAGCGACAGGGTACGGCTACACCTTC; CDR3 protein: CASSLATGYGYTF
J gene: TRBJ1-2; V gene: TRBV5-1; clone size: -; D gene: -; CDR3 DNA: TGCGCCAGCAGCTCTCAGGGAGACTATGGCTACACCTTC; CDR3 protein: CASSSQGDYGYTF
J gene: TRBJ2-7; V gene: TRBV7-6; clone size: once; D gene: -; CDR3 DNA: -; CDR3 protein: CASSFYICSARGRSSYEQYF
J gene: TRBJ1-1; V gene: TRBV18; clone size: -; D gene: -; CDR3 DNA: TGTGCCAGCTCACCACAGGAGGGGAACACTGAAGCTTTCTTT; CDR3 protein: CASSPQEGNTEAFF
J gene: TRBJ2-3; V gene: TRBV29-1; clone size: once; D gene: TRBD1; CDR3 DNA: TGCAGCCCACCAACAGGGGGAGCAGATACGCAGTATTTT; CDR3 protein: CSPPTGGADTQYF
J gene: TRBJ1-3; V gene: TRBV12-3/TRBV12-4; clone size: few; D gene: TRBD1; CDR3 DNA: TGTGCCAGCAATCCCGACAGGGCCACGAACACCATATATTTT; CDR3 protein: CASNPDRATNTIYF
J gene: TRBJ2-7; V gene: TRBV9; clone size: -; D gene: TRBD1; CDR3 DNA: TGTGCCAGCAGCGCTCCCCCGGGACAGGGTTCCTACGAGCAGTACTTC; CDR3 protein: CASSAPPGQGSYEQYF
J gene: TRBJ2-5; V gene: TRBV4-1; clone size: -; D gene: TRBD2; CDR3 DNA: TGCGCCAGCAGCCAAGATCCCCAGGCTAGCGGGCTACAAGAGACCCAGTACTTC; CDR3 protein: CASSQDPQASGLQETQYF
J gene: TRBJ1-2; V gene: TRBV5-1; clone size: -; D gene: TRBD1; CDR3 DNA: TGCGCCAGCAGCCCGACCGGAGGGGGCTACGGTGGCTACACCTTC; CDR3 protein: CASSPTGGGYGGYTF
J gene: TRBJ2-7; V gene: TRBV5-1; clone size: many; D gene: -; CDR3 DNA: TGCGCCAGCAGCGGGGGGGGCAGCTCCTACGAGCAGTACTTC; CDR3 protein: CASSGGGSSYEQYF
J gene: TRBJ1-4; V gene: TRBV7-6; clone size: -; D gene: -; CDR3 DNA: TGTGCCAGCAGCCCCGGCGCTGAAAAACTGTTTTTT; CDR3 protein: CASSPGAEKLFF
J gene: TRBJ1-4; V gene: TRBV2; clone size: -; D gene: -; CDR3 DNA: TGTGCCAGCAGTGAAGGGACAACTAATGAAAAACTGTTTTTT; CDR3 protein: CASSEGTTNEKLFF
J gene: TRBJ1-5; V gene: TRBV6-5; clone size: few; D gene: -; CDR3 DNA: TGTGCCAGCAGTACGCCGGGACTCAGCCTCAATCAGCCCCAGCATTTT; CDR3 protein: CASSTPGLSLNQPQHF
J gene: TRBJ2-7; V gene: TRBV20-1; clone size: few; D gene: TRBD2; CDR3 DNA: TGCAGTGCTAATGGACTAGCGGGAGTGGTCTACGAGCAGTACTTC; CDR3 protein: CSANGLAGVVYEQYF
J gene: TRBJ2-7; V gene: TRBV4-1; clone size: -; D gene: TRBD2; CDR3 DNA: TGCGCCAGCAGCCCCCGGGGGGGAGGGCCCCACGAGCAGTACTTC; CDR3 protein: CASSPRGGGPHEQYF
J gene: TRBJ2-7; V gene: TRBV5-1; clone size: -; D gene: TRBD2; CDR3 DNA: TGCGCCAGCAGCAAAACTAGCGGGGGGGACGAGCAGTACTTC; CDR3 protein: CASSKTSGGDEQYF
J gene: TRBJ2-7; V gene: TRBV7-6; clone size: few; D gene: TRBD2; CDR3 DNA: TGTGCCAGCAGCCCTGGTGGGCTAGCGGGGGGCTACTACGAGCAGTACTTC; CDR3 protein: CASSPGGLAGGYYEQYF
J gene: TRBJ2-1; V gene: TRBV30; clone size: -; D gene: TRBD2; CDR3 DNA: TGTGCCTGGAGTGGGCTAGCGGGGGGGAACAATGAGCAGTTCTTC; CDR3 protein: CAWSGLAGGNNEQFF
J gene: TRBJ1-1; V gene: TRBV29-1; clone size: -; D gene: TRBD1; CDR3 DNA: TGCAGCGGTGGGTCTCTCAGGGGGACTGAAGCTTTCTTT; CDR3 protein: CSGGSLRGTEAFF
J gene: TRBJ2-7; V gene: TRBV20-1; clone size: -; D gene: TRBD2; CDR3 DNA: TGCAGTGCCTTCTCCGGGACTAGCGGGAGTTTCAACGAGCAGTACTTC; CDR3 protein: CSAFSGTSGSFNEQYF
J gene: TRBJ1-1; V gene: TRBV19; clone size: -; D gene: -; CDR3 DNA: TGTGCCAGTGGCACGGGAGAAGCTTTCTTT; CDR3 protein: CASGTGEAFF
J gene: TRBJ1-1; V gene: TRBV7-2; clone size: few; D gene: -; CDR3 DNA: TGTGCCAGCAGCTTAGAGCTAAACACTGGAGCTTTCTTT; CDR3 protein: CASSLELNTGAFF
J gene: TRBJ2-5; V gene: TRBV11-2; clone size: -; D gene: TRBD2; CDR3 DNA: TGTGCCAGCAGACCCATCGCGGGGGAAGAGACCCAGTACTTC; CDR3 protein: CASRPIAGEETQYF
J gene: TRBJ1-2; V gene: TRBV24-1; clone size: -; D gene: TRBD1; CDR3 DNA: TGTGCCTCGTTGGACAGGTCATACACCTTC; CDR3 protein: CASLDRSYTF
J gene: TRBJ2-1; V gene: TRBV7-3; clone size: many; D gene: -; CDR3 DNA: TGTGCCAGCAGCTTAAACCCCGATTTAAGATACAATGAGCAGTTCTTC; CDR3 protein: CASSLNPDLRYNEQFF
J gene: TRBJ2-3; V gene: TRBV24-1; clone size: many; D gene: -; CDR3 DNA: TGTGCCACCAGGGACGGGACGGGCACAGATACGCAGTATTTT; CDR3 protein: CATRDGTGTDTQYF
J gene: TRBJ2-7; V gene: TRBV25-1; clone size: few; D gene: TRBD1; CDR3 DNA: TGTGCCAGCTCCCCGGGAAACAGGGGGGCCTACGAGCAGTACTTC; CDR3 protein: CASSPGNRGAYEQYF
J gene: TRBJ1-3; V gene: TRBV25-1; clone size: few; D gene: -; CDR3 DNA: TGTGCCAGCAGTGAATACAAGGCGGGAAACACCATATATTTT; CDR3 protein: CASSEYKAGNTIYF
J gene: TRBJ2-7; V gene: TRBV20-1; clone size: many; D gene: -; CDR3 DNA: TGCAGTGCTAGTCACAGATACGAGCAGTACTTC; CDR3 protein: CSASHRYEQYF
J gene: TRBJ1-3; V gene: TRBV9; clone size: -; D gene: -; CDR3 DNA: TGTGCCAGCAGCCCTCCCCGATATTCTGGAAACACCATATATTTT; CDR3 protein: CASSPPRYSGNTIYF
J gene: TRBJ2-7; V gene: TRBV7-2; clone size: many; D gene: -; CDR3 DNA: TGTGCCAGCAGTCACCCGGGACGGGCCTACGAGCAGTACTTC; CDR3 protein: CASSHPGRAYEQYF
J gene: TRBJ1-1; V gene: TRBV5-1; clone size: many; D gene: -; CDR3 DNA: TGCGCCAGCATGGGGGGTTTGAACACTGAAGCTTTCTTT; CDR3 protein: CASMGGLNTEAFF
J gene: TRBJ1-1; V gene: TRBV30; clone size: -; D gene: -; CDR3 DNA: TGTGCCTGGGGTGACTCGCAAGGGGCTTTGAACACTGAAGCTTTCTTT; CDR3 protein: CAWGDSQGALNTEAFF
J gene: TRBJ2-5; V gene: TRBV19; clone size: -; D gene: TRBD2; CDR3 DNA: TGTGCCAGTAGTGGACTAGCGCGGACCCAGTACTTC; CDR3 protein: CASSGLARTQYF
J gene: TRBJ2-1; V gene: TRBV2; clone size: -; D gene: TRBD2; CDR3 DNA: TGTGCCAGCAGTGAAGCCCTAGCGGGAGGCCCCTACAATGAGCAGTTCTTC; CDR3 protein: CASSEALAGGPYNEQFF
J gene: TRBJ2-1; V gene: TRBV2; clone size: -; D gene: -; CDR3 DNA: TGTGCCAGCAGCACTGCCCGGGCAGGAAATGAGCAGTTCTTC; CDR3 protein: CASSTARAGNEQFF
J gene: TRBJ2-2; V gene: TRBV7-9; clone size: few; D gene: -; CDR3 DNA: TGTGCCAGCGACTCATTGGGGCCTACCACCGCCGGGGAGCTGTTTTTT; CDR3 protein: CASDSLGPTTAGELFF
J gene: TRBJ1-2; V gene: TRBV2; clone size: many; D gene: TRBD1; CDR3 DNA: TGTGCCAGCGTCCCACCCATGGGACAGGGGAACTATGGCTACACCTTC; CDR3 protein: CASVPPMGQGNYGYTF
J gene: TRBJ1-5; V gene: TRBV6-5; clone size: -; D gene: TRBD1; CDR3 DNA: TGTGCCACCCAGGGGGGAAGCAATCAGCCCCAGCATTTT; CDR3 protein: CATQGGSNQPQHF
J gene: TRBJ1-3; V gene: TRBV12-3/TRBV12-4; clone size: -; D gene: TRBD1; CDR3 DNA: TGTGCCAGCAGTTTAGGGGGACAGGGCACCGGAAACACCATATATTTT; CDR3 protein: CASSLGGQGTGNTIYF
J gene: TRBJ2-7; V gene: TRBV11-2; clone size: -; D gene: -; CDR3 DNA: TGTGCCAGCAGCTTATTCCGGACCACCACATACGAGCAGTACTTC; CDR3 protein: CASSLFRTTTYEQYF
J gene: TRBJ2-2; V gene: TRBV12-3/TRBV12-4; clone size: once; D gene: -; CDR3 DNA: TGTGCCAGCACCTTACTAGCTTCCGCCGGGGAGCTGTTTTTT; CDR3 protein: CASTLLASAGELFF
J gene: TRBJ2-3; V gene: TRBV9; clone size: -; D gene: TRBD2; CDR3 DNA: TGTGCCAGCAGCGTACGGGGGGGCACAGATACGCAGTATTTT; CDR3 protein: CASSVRGGTDTQYF
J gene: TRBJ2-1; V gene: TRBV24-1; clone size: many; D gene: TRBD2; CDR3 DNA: TGTGCCACCAGTGACAGCGGGGCGCTCTACAATGAGCAGTTCTTC; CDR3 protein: CATSDSGALYNEQFF